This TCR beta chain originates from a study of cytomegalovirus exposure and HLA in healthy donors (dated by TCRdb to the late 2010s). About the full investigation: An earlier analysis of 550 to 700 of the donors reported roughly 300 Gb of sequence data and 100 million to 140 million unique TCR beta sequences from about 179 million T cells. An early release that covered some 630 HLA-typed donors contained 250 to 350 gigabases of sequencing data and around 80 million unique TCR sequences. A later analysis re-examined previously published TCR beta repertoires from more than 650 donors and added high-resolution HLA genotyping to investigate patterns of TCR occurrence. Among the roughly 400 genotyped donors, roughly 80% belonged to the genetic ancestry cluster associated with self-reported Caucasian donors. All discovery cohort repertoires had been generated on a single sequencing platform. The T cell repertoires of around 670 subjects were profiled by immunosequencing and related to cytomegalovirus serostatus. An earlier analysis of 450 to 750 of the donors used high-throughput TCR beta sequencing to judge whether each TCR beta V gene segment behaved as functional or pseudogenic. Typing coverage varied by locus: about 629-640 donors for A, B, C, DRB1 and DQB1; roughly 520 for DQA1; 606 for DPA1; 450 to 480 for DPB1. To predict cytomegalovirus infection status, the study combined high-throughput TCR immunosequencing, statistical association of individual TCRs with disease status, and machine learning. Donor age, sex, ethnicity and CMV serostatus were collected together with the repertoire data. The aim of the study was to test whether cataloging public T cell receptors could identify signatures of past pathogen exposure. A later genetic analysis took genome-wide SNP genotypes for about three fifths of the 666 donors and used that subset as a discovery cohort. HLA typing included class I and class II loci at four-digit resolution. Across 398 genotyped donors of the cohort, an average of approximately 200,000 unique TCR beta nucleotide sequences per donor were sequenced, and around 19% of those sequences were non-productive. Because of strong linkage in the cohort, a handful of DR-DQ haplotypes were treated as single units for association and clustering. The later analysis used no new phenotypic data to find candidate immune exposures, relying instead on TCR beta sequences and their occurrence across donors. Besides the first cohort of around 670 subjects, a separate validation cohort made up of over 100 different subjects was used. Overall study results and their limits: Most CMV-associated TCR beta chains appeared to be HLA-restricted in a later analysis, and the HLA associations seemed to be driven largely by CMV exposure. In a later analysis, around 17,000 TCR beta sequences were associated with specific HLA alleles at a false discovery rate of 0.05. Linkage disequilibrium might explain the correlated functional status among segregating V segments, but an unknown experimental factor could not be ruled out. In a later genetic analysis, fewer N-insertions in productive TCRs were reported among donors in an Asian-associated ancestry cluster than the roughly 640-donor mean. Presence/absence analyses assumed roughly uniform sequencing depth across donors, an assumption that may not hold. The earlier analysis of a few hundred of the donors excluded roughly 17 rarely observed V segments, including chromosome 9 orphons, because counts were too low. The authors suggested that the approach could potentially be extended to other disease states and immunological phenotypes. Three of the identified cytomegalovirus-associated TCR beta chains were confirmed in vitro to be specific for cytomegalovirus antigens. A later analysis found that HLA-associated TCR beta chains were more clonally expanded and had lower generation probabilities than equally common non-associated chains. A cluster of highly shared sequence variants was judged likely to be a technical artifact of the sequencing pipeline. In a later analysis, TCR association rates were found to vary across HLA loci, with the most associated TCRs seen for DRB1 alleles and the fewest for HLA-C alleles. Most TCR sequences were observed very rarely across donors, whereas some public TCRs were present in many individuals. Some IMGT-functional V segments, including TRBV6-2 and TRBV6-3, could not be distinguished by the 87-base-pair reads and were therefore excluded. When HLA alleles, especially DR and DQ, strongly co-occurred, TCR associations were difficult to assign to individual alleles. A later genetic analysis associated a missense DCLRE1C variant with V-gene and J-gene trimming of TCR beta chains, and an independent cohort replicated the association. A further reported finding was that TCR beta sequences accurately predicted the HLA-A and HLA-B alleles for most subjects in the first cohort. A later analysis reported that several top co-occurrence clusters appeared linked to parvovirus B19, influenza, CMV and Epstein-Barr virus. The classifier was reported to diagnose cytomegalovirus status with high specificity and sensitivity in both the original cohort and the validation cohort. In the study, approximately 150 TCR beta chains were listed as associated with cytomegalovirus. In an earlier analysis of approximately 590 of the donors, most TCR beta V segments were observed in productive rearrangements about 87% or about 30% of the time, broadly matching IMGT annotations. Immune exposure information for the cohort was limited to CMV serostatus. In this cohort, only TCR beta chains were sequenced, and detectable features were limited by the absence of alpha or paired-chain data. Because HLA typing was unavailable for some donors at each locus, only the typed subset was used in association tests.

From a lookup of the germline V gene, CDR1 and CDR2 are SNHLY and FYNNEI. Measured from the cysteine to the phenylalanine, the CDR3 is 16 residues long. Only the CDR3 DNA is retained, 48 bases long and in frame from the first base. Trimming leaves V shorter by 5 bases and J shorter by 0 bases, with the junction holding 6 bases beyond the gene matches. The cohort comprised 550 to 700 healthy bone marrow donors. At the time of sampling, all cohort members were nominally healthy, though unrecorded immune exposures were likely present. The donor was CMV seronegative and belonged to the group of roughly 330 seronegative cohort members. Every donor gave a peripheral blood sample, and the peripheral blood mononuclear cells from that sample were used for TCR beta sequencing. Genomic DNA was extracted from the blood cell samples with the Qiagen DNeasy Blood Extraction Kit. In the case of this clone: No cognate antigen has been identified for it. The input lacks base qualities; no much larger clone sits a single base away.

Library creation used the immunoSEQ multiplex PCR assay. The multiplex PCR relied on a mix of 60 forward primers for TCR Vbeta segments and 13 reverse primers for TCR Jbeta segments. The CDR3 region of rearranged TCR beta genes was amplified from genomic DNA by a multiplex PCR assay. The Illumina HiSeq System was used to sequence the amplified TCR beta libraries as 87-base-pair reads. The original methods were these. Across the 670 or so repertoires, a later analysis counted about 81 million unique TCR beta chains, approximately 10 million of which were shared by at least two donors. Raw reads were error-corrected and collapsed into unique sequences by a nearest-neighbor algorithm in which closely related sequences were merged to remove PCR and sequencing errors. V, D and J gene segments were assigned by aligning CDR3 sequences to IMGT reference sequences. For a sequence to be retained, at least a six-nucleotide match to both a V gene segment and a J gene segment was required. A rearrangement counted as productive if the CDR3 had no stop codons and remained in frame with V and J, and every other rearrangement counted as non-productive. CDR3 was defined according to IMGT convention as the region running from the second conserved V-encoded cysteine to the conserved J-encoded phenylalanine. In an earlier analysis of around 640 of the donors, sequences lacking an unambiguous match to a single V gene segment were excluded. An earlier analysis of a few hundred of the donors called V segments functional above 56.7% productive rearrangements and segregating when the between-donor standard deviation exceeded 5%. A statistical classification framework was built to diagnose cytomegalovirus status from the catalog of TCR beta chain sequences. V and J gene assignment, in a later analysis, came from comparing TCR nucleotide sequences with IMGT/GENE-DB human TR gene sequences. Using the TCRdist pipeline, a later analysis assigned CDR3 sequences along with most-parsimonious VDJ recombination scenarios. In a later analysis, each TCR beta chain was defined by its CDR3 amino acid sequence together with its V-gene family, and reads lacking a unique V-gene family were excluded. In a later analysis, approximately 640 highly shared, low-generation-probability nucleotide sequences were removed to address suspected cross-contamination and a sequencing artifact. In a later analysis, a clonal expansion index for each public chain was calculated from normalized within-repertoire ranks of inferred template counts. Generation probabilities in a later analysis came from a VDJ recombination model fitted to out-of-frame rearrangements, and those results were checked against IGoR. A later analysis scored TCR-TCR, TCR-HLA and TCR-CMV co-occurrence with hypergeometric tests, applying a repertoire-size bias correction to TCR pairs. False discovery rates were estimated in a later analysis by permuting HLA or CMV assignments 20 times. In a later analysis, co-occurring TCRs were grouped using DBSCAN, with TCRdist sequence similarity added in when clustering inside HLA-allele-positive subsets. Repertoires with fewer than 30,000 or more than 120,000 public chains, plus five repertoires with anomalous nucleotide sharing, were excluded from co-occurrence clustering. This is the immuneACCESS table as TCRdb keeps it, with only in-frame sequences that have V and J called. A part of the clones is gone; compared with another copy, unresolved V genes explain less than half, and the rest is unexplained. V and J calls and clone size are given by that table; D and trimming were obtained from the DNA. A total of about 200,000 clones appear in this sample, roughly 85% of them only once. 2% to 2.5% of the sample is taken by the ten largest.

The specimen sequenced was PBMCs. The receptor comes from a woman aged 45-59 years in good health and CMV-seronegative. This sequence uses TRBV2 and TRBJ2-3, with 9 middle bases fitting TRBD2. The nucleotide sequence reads TGTGCCAGCAGTCATAAGACTAGCGGAAGCACAGATACGCAGTATTTT. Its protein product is CASSHKTSGSTDTQYF.